This TCR beta chain was observed in a study of sequential checkpoint blockade in melanoma. For the study at large: 91 pretreatment tumor DNA samples were TCRβ immunosequenced.

The V gene's germline CDR1 is SGHRS and CDR2 YFSETQ. The V gene lost 4 bases and the J gene lost 1 base, with 11 bases spanning the gap. The CDR3 is 14 amino acids. This clone was detected only a few times. Repertoires were generated with immunoSEQ multiplex PCR, while TCRdb's copy carries only in-frame clones and drops some. The top ten clones hold 8.1% of a sample with under 6,500 clones, roughly a quarter of them seen once. The treatment: randomized to nivolumab then ipilimumab (arm A) or the reverse (arm B). The source was tumor tissue (inferred from file names), collected from a patient given nivolumab and ipilimumab in sequence. V usage is TRBV5-1 and J usage is TRBJ1-1, with D maybe TRBD1 (6 bases). The TCR comes from a human donor with melanoma. CDR3: CASSLIQGNTEAFF. The CDR3 bases are TGCGCCAGCAGCCTTATACAGGGGAACACTGAAGCTTTCTTT.